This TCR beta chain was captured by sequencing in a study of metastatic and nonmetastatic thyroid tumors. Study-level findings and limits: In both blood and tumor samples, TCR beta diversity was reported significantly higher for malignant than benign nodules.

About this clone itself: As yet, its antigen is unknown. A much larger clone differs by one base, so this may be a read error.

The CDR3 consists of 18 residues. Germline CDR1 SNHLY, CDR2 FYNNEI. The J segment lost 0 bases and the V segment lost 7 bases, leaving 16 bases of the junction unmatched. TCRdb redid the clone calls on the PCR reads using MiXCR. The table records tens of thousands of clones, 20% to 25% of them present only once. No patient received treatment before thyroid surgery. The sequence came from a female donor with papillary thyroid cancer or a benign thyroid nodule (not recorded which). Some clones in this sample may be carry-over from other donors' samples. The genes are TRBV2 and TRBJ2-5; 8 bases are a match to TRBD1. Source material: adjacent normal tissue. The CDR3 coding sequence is TGTGCCAGCAAGGGGTCTCCGGGACAGGACCCGTACCAAGAGACCCAGTACTTC. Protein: CASKGSPGQDPYQETQYF.